A single TCR beta chain is shown here with its context. What this receptor recognizes is not known. No clone much larger than this one lies a single base away; base qualities are absent. For unsorted PBMC libraries, 2 million PBMCs were used after storage in RNAlater at -80 degrees C until RNA extraction. The multiple sclerosis patients were enrolled in a US clinical protocol that evaluated disease progression with magnetic resonance imaging. Peripheral blood was subjected to Ficoll-Hypaque density gradient centrifugation to isolate PBMCs, which were then cryopreserved in liquid nitrogen. The entry originates in a study of neurological immune-mediated disorders (dated by TCRdb to the late 2010s). General notes on the study: Among the roughly 34 multiple sclerosis patients, relapsing-remitting MS was present in around 30 and secondary progressive MS was present in 3. The study compared peripheral blood TCR-beta repertoires of HTLV-I-associated myelopathy (HAM/TSP) patients, multiple sclerosis patients and healthy controls using UMI-based sequencing. Alongside PBMC samples, the set of approximately 100 TCR-beta libraries contained longitudinal samples, technical triplicates, and paired CD4+ and CD8+ T-cell subsets that had been sorted. The cohort was made up of approximately 69 subjects, consisting of about 15 HAM/TSP patients, about 34 multiple sclerosis patients and about 20 healthy controls. Study-level results and caveats: No identical CDR3 amino acid sequences were shared among expanded clones across subjects, suggesting private TCR-beta repertoires in all groups. Repertoires from 18 of 34 MS patients were grouped by phylogenetic analysis into a cluster of related CDR3 sequences, suggesting a possible repertoire-level signature. TCR clonal expansion was highest in HAM/TSP patients and lowest in MS patients, with MS patients falling below even healthy controls. No clinical or MRI features were associated with the MS cluster, and the authors said that larger cohorts are needed.

cDNA was synthesized by template-switch 5'RACE using a primer carrying a 10-nucleotide random unique molecular identifier by which each TCR transcript was tagged. Each sequencing run produced over 180 million TCR-beta sequences covering 15-18 subjects. The RNeasy kit was used for extraction of total RNA. The KAPA Real-time Library Amplification kit was used to amplify TCR-beta VDJ regions with primers targeting the TCR constant region and the 5'RACE anchor. Sample indexes and Illumina adaptors were added in a first PCR, after which library yield was increased in a second PCR. After Ampure bead purification, the TCR product of roughly 650 bp was size-selected on a 2% E-gel SizeSelection system. Before pooling, libraries had their quality checked on a Bioanalyzer, their concentration measured with Qubit, and their quantity determined with the Kapa Library Quantification kit. An Illumina HiSeq 2500 sequenced the libraries paired-end 2 x 150 bp. To increase sequence diversity, about 24-32% phiX was spiked into each library pool. In the paper's pipeline: The UMI-based MiGEC pipeline processed quality-filtered reads and removed over 80% of raw TCR sequences during error correction. IMGT germline references were used for alignment of VDJ genes, and clonotypes were defined by a unique CDR3 amino acid sequence together with V-J genes. Clonal expansion, Shannon diversity and CDR3 relatedness (CalcPairwiseDistances, ClusterSamples) were evaluated with VDJtools, and phylogenetic trees were built with CLCbio workbench. Using coefficient-of-variation modelling across technical triplicates, the study counted a clone as expanded if it had at least 8 unique UMIs. TCRdb itself trimmed the public reads at Q25 with fastp, ran MiXCR and retained productive beta chains. Each record represents a unique CDR3 protein, reported with the most common genes and DNA among its rows. These V and J calls originate from TCRdb's pipeline instead of the authors' own analysis. This sample gives 65,000 to 90,000 distinct CDR3 sequences in total; just over 5% of them show up just once. The ten largest clonotypes hold less than 2.5% of the sample.

From a lookup of the germline V gene, CDR1 and CDR2 are MNHEY and SVGAGI. The junction carries 8 bases between V and J, which are trimmed by 2 bases and 0 bases respectively. Counted from cysteine to phenylalanine, this CDR3 has 14 amino acids. The sequence is cut down to CDR3 DNA, 42 bases in frame from base 1. The chain uses TRBV6-5 and TRBJ2-7; the D region is possibly TRBD1 or TRBD2, each matching across 5 bases. The sequencing input was PBMCs. The origin of this receptor is a woman in her twenties or thirties with multiple sclerosis. The nucleotide sequence is given as TGTGCCAGCAGTTACGGTGGGGGCTCCTACGAGCAGTACTTC. The resulting protein is CASSYGGGSYEQYF.